Given below is one TCR beta chain in context. Per the authors' pipeline: Nucleated cell number was recorded as an estimate derived from reference gene primer amplification. Method: immunoSEQ multiplex PCR; TCRdb's copy keeps in-frame clones and lacks some. From that table come the V and J calls and clone size; the DNA was used to work out D and trimming. The sample consists of some 150,000 clones, just under 80% of them appearing once. This sample was included in a study of blood T cell repertoires in COVID-19. Study context: Italy, Spain and the United States were the sources of the convalescent and acute COVID-19 samples.

V lost 1 base to trimming and J lost 0 bases, with 13 bases between them. From germline, CDR1 is SGHVS and CDR2 FQNEAQ. There are 16 residues in the CDR3. The receptor's source is a woman of 80 years or more with acute or convalescent COVID-19. The sequencing input was peripheral blood. This chain uses TRBV7-8 with TRBJ2-7; D possibly corresponds to TRBD1 (5 bases). The CDR3 nucleotides read TGTGCCAGCAGCTTAGAAAGGGGATCGAGCTCCTACGAGCAGTACTTC. As protein: CASSLERGSSSYEQYF.